The rows below give T cell receptor beta chains drawn from one sample of a study of CD8 T cells in ankylosing spondylitis. TCRdb reanalysed the 5' RACE reads using MiXCR and keeps one entry per CDR3 protein. The sample lists 350,000 to 400,000 distinct CDR3 sequences; roughly 20% were seen once. Sequenced material: blood, either unsorted or a sorted T cell fraction (not recorded which). The source is a male donor with ankylosing spondylitis or in good health (not recorded which). CDR3s include the opening cysteine and the closing phenylalanine or tryptophan. D genes are given only for firm matches. Where a row states a size, it is once, few, many or the class of an expanded clone; other rows omit it.

cdr3_nt: TGCAGTGCTAGAGTAGGGGGGGACTCCTACGAGCAGTACTTC
cdr3_aa: CSARVGGDSYEQYF
d_call: .
clone_size: many
v_call: TRBV20-1
j_call: TRBJ2-7

cdr3_nt: TGTGCCAGCTCGGGGACTAGCGGAACATATACGCAGTATTTT
cdr3_aa: CASSGTSGTYTQYF
d_call: TRBD2
clone_size: few
v_call: TRBV12-3/TRBV12-4
j_call: TRBJ2-3

cdr3_nt: TGTGCCAGCAGTGAATGGGCCTATCAGCCCCAGCATTTT
cdr3_aa: CASSEWAYQPQHF
d_call: .
clone_size: few
v_call: TRBV2
j_call: TRBJ1-5

cdr3_nt: TGTGCCAGCAGCTCGGGACAGAACAGGAACACCGGGGAGCTGTTTTTT
cdr3_aa: CASSSGQNRNTGELFF
d_call: TRBD1
clone_size: few
v_call: TRBV5-6
j_call: TRBJ2-2

cdr3_nt: TGTGCCAGCAGCTCCACGGGACCGCTATCCTACGAGCAGTACTTC
cdr3_aa: CASSSTGPLSYEQYF
d_call: .
clone_size: few
v_call: TRBV7-9
j_call: TRBJ2-7

cdr3_nt: TGTGCCAGCCCCGACCCGAAAGGGGAAAAACTGTTTTTT
cdr3_aa: CASPDPKGEKLFF
d_call: .
clone_size: .
v_call: TRBV7-9
j_call: TRBJ1-4

cdr3_nt: TGTGCCAGCACTGTGGGGGTTCGGTCCCCCTACGAGCAGTACTTC
cdr3_aa: CASTVGVRSPYEQYF
d_call: .
clone_size: few
v_call: TRBV28
j_call: TRBJ2-7

cdr3_nt: TGCAGCGCTTTCGGGGACTACAATGAGCAGTTCTTC
cdr3_aa: CSAFGDYNEQFF
d_call: .
clone_size: few
v_call: TRBV29-1
j_call: TRBJ2-1

cdr3_nt: TGTGCCAGCAGTCCCGGGACCGCAGATACGCAGTATTTT
cdr3_aa: CASSPGTADTQYF
d_call: .
clone_size: many
v_call: TRBV12-3/TRBV12-4
j_call: TRBJ2-3

cdr3_nt: TGTGCCAGCAGTTACTTTGGCAGGCGCGACGAGCAGTACTTC
cdr3_aa: CASSYFGRRDEQYF
d_call: .
clone_size: .
v_call: TRBV6-7
j_call: TRBJ2-7

cdr3_nt: TGCGCCAGCAGCCAACTTTTTCTAGCGGGGGGGCAGGAGACCCAGTACTTC
cdr3_aa: CASSQLFLAGGQETQYF
d_call: TRBD2
clone_size: few
v_call: TRBV4-1
j_call: TRBJ2-5

cdr3_nt: TGCAGTGCTAGAGCCCTAGCGGCTTACGAGCAGTACTTC
cdr3_aa: CSARALAAYEQYF
d_call: TRBD2
clone_size: .
v_call: TRBV20-1
j_call: TRBJ2-7

cdr3_nt: TGTGCCAGCAGAAGGGACAGGGGGTACCAAGAGACCCAGTACTTC
cdr3_aa: CASRRDRGYQETQYF
d_call: TRBD1
clone_size: few
v_call: TRBV12-3/TRBV12-4
j_call: TRBJ2-5

cdr3_nt: TGTGCCAGCAGTTTCGTCCAGGGTTACTCCTACGAGCAGTACTTC
cdr3_aa: CASSFVQGYSYEQYF
d_call: .
clone_size: .
v_call: TRBV28
j_call: TRBJ2-7

cdr3_nt: TGTGCCAGCAGTTCCGTCCCGGGACAGGGGTGGGGGACAGATACGCAGTATTTT
cdr3_aa: CASSSVPGQGWGTDTQYF
d_call: TRBD1
clone_size: .
v_call: TRBV28
j_call: TRBJ2-3

cdr3_nt: TGTGCCAGCAGCCGAACACTAGCGGGAATGCAGTTCTTC
cdr3_aa: CASSRTLAGMQFF
d_call: TRBD2
clone_size: .
v_call: TRBV4-2
j_call: TRBJ2-1

cdr3_nt: TGTGCCAGCAGCCCTAGCGGGGGGGCCGCAGATACGCAGTATTTT
cdr3_aa: CASSPSGGAADTQYF
d_call: TRBD2
clone_size: many
v_call: TRBV7-2
j_call: TRBJ2-3

cdr3_nt: TGTGCCAGCAGTTTGACAGGGGGGTTCGGGGAGCTGTTTTTT
cdr3_aa: CASSLTGGFGELFF
d_call: TRBD1
clone_size: .
v_call: TRBV11-2
j_call: TRBJ2-2

cdr3_nt: TGTGCCAGCAGTCCGGGACTAGCGGGGGCCCCAGGTTGGGCGCAGTATTTT
cdr3_aa: CASSPGLAGAPGWAQYF
d_call: TRBD2
clone_size: .
v_call: TRBV6-2/TRBV6-3
j_call: TRBJ2-3

cdr3_nt: TGTGCCAGCTTGAGCGAACAGGGAAAACTCACAGATACGCAGTATTTT
cdr3_aa: CASLSEQGKLTDTQYF
d_call: .
clone_size: few
v_call: TRBV7-9
j_call: TRBJ2-3

cdr3_nt: TGTGCCAGCAGCTTAGTTTCAGGCCGTTACAATGAGCAGTTCTTC
cdr3_aa: CASSLVSGRYNEQFF
d_call: .
clone_size: few
v_call: TRBV7-9
j_call: TRBJ2-1

cdr3_nt: TGTGCCTGGGGAGGGACAGGGGTTGCAGATACGCAGTATTTT
cdr3_aa: CAWGGTGVADTQYF
d_call: TRBD1
clone_size: .
v_call: TRBV30
j_call: TRBJ2-3

cdr3_nt: TGTGCCAGCAGGGGACAGGGGTGGAACACTGAAGCTTTCTTT
cdr3_aa: CASRGQGWNTEAFF
d_call: TRBD1
clone_size: few
v_call: TRBV7-9
j_call: TRBJ1-1

cdr3_nt: TGTGCCAGCAGCTTAGTTTGGGGAGATGAGCAGTTCTTC
cdr3_aa: CASSLVWGDEQFF
d_call: .
clone_size: few
v_call: TRBV7-9
j_call: TRBJ2-1

cdr3_nt: TGTGCCAGCAGTGCAGGGTGGGGCGAGCAGTTCTTC
cdr3_aa: CASSAGWGEQFF
d_call: .
clone_size: .
v_call: TRBV3-1
j_call: TRBJ2-1

cdr3_nt: TGTGCCAGCAGTCCCGACAGGGGGCGCCCCTATGGCTACACCTTC
cdr3_aa: CASSPDRGRPYGYTF
d_call: TRBD1
clone_size: few
v_call: TRBV12-3/TRBV12-4
j_call: TRBJ1-2